This paragraph covers one T cell receptor (beta chain) sequence. This sample was included in a study of T cell changes during pregnancy in multiple sclerosis. The CDR3 has 14 amino acids. Trimming took 6 bases from V and 3 from J, leaving 14 bases between them. Germline loops: CDR1 SNHLY, CDR2 FYNNEI. Clones were read by immunoSEQ multiplex PCR, and TCRdb kept only the in-frame ones, dropping some. This table holds around 100,000 clones, roughly nine tenths found once. The chain combines TRBV2 with TRBJ1-2; no firm D call. Sequencing was performed on peripheral blood, taken after pregnancy. The source is a female donor with multiple sclerosis, enrolled in a pregnancy study. This chain's CDR3 is CASREDHRDYGYTF. The CDR3 DNA reads as TGTGCCAGCAGGGAGGATCATCGGGACTATGGCTACACCTTC.